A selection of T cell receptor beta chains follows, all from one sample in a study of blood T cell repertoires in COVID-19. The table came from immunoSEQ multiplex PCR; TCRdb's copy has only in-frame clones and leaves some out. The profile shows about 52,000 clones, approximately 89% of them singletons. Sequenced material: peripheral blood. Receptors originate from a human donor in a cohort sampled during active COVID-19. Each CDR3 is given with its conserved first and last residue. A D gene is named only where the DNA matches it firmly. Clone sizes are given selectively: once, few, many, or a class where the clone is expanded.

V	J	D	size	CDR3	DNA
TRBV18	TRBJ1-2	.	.	CASSPPVINYGYTF	TGTGCCAGCTCACCCCCAGTAATTAACTATGGCTACACCTTC
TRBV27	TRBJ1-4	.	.	CASSVGLPNEKLFF	TGTGCCAGCAGCGTGGGGCTGCCTAATGAAAAACTGTTTTTT
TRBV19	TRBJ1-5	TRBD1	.	CASSVQGSNQPQHF	TGTGCCAGTAGTGTACAGGGGTCCAATCAGCCCCAGCATTTT
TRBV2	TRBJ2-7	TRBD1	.	CASRPDRGGEQYF	TGTGCCAGCAGGCCCGACAGGGGCGGCGAGCAGTACTTC
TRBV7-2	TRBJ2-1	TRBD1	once	CASSRQGKDEQFF	TGTGCCAGCAGCCGACAGGGGAAAGATGAGCAGTTCTTC
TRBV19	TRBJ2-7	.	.	CASSTGGGASYEQYF	TGTGCCAGTAGTACCGGAGGGGGGGCATCCTACGAGCAGTACTTC
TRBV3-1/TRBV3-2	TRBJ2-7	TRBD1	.	CASSQGTGSYEQYF	TGTGCCAGCAGCCAGGGGACAGGGAGCTACGAGCAGTACTTC
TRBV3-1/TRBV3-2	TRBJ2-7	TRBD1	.	CASSQTGVEQYF	TGTGCCAGCAGCCAAACAGGGGTCGAGCAGTACTTC
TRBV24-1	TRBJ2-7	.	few	CATSLAQYEQYF	TGTGCCACCAGTCTCGCCCAGTACGAGCAGTACTTC
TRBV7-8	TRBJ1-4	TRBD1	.	CASSSSTGVNEKLFF	TGTGCCAGCAGCTCCTCGACAGGGGTTAATGAAAAACTGTTTTTT
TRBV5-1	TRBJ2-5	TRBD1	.	CASSPGTGPETQYF	TGCGCCAGCAGTCCCGGGACAGGGCCGGAGACCCAGTACTTC
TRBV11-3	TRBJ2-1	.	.	CASSPRDTYNEQFF	TGTGCCAGCAGCCCCCGGGATACTTACAATGAGCAGTTCTTC
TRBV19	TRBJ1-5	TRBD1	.	CASSHRGYSNQPQHF	TGTGCCAGTAGTCACAGGGGTTATAGCAATCAGCCCCAGCATTTT
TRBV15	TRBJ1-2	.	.	CATSRDRPIGGEFYGYTF	TGTGCCACCAGCAGAGATCGGCCAATAGGAGGGGAGTTCTATGGCTACACCTTC
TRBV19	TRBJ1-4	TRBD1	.	CASRTLQGANEKLFF	TGTGCCAGTAGGACCCTTCAGGGGGCTAATGAAAAACTGTTTTTT
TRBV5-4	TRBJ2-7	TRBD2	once	CASSLDPSGRATAYEQYF	TGTGCCAGCAGCTTGGATCCTAGCGGGAGGGCAACCGCCTACGAGCAGTACTTC
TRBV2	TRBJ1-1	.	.	CASNRDRNTEAFF	TGTGCCAGCAACAGAGATAGGAACACTGAAGCTTTCTTT
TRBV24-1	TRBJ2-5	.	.	CATSDGRNRETQYF	TGTGCCACCAGTGATGGAAGGAACAGGGAGACCCAGTACTTC
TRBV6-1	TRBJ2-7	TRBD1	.	CASSEQNRGPYEQYF	TGTGCCAGCAGTGAACAGAACAGGGGGCCCTACGAGCAGTACTTC
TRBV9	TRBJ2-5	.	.	CASSPRGAGEETQYF	TGTGCCAGCAGCCCCCGAGGGGCAGGGGAGGAGACCCAGTACTTC
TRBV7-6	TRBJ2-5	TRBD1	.	CASSRDRGRPQWETQYF	TGTGCCAGCAGCCGGGACAGGGGACGTCCTCAGTGGGAGACCCAGTACTTC
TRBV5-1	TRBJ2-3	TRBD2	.	CASSSGTSGVTDTQYF	TGCGCCAGCAGCTCTGGGACTAGCGGGGTAACAGATACGCAGTATTTT
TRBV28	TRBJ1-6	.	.	CASSRALDSPLHF	TGTGCCAGCAGCAGGGCCTTGGATTCACCCCTCCACTTT
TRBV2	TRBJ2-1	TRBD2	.	CASGGGPGLASYEQFF	TGTGCCAGCGGGGGCGGTCCGGGACTAGCTTCATATGAGCAGTTCTTC
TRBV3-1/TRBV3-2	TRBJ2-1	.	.	CASSPAGLGLDEQFF	TGTGCCAGCAGTCCCGCGGGACTGGGCCTGGATGAGCAGTTCTTC
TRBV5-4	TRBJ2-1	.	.	CASSTPPVASYNEQFF	TGTGCCAGCAGCACCCCCCCCGTGGCCTCTTACAATGAGCAGTTCTTC
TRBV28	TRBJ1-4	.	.	CASGRGATNEKLFF	TGTGCCAGCGGCAGGGGAGCAACTAATGAAAAACTGTTTTTT
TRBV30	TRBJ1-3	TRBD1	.	CAWSVDRPSSGNTIYF	TGTGCCTGGAGTGTGGACAGGCCGTCCTCTGGAAACACCATATATTTT
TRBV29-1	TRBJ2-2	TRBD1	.	CSVLTGVSAGELFF	TGCAGCGTGCTGACAGGGGTTTCGGCCGGGGAGCTGTTTTTT
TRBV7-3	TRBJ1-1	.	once	CASSLLGGSVNTEAFF	TGTGCCAGCAGCTTATTGGGGGGATCTGTGAACACTGAAGCTTTCTTT
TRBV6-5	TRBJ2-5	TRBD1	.	CASSGQEQETQYF	TGTGCCAGCTCGGGACAGGAACAAGAGACCCAGTACTTC
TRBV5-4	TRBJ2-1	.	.	CASSLGLRRDNEQFF	TGTGCCAGCAGCTTGGGATTGAGGAGGGACAATGAGCAGTTCTTC
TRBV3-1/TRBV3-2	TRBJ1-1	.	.	CASSQSTGEAFF	TGTGCCAGCAGCCAATCGACAGGAGAAGCTTTCTTT
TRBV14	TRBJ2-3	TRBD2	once	CASSPVAGGLGDTQYF	TGTGCCAGCAGCCCAGTAGCGGGGGGGCTGGGAGATACGCAGTATTTT
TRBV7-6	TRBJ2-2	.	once	CASSATGQNTGELFF	TGTGCCAGCAGCGCAACGGGACAGAACACCGGGGAGCTGTTTTTT
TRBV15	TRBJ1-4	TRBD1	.	CATKDRVTNEKLFF	TGTGCCACCAAAGACAGGGTTACTAATGAAAAACTGTTTTTT
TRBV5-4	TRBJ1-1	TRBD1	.	CASARDRANTEAFF	TGTGCCAGCGCACGGGACAGGGCGAACACTGAAGCTTTCTTT
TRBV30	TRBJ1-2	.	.	CAWTVTNYGYTF	TGTGCCTGGACAGTAACTAACTATGGCTACACCTTC
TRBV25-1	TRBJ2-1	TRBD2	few	CASSGTTGLAGAEQFF	TGTGCCAGCAGCGGTACGACGGGACTAGCGGGAGCCGAGCAGTTCTTC
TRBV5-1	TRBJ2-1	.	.	CASSLETVSYNEQFF	TGCGCCAGCAGCTTGGAAACAGTCTCCTACAATGAGCAGTTCTTC
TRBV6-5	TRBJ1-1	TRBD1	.	CASSFHRGPQAFF	TGTGCCAGCAGTTTTCACAGGGGACCCCAAGCTTTCTTT
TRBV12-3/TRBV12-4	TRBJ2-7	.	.	CASSNYNEQYF	TGTGCCAGCAGCAATTACAACGAGCAGTACTTC
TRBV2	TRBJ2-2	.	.	CASRPTTSNTGELFF	TGTGCCAGCAGACCGACTACTTCGAACACCGGGGAGCTGTTTTTT
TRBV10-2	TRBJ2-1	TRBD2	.	CASSDLAGAKDNEQFF	TGCGCCAGCAGTGATCTAGCGGGAGCTAAAGACAATGAGCAGTTCTTC
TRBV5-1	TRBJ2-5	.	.	CASSPRDNQETQYF	TGCGCCAGCAGCCCCCGGGACAACCAAGAGACCCAGTACTTC
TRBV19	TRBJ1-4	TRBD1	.	CASRETGTGNEKLFF	TGTGCCAGTAGGGAAACCGGGACAGGAAATGAAAAACTGTTTTTT
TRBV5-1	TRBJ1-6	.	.	CASSLTGNEDSPLHF	TGCGCCAGCAGCTTGACAGGTAACGAGGATTCACCCCTCCACTTT
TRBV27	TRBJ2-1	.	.	CASISSPGTSYNEQFF	TGTGCCAGCATATCCTCGCCCGGGACTTCCTACAATGAGCAGTTCTTC
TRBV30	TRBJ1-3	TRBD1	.	CAWDRDGNTIYF	TGTGCCTGGGACAGGGATGGAAACACCATATATTTT
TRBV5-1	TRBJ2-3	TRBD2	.	CASSFLAGGTDTQYF	TGCGCCAGCAGCTTCCTAGCGGGAGGCACAGATACGCAGTATTTT
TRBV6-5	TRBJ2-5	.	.	CASLRGLAETQYF	TGTGCCAGCCTCAGAGGGCTAGCGGAGACCCAGTACTTC
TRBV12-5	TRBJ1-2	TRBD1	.	CASGSRTGTVYYGYTF	TGTGCTAGTGGTTCTCGGACAGGGACCGTTTACTATGGCTACACCTTC
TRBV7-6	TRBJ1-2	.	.	CASSSRNSGYTF	TGTGCCAGCAGCTCTAGAAATTCTGGCTACACCTTC
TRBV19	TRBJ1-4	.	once	CASSPGTHNEKLFF	TGTGCCAGTAGTCCTGGGACTCATAATGAAAAACTGTTTTTT
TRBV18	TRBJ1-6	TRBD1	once	CASSPTGQGNGSPLHF	TGTGCCAGCTCACCTACGGGACAGGGGAATGGTTCACCCCTCCACTTT